This T cell receptor beta chain was sequenced in a study of memory CD4+ T cells and cytomegalovirus serostatus. The sort gate was single viable CD3+CD4+CD8-CD45RO+ cells for memory CD4+ T cells. Serostatus was set by detecting CMV pp150, pp28, p38, p52 IgG. Clones were read by immunoSEQ multiplex PCR, and TCRdb kept only the in-frame ones, dropping some. The sample has tens of thousands of clones, about four fifths seen once. There are 15 residues in the CDR3. V dropped 11 bases and J dropped 2; count of bases not matched to a gene: 11. CDR1 is LNHDA and CDR2 is SQIVND in the germline V gene (reference sequence).

This TCR came from an adult in good health and CMV-seronegative. The sequenced material came from memory CD4+ T cells from blood. This sequence joins TRBV19 and TRBJ1-2, with 10 bases fitting TRBD1. The CDR3 nucleotides read TGTGCCTCGCACGCCGTGGGACAGGGGAACTATGGCTACACCTTC. Translated: CASHAVGQGNYGYTF.